This T cell receptor (beta chain) was obtained from a study of T cells in Graves' hyperthyroidism and ophthalmopathy. Patients with uncontrolled infections, other autoimmune diseases, pregnancy or lactation were excluded. The investigators amplified TCR beta CDR3 regions from RNA transcripts. During a first-round RT-PCR of the TCR CDR3, the HTBI primer set was used. TCRdb reprocessed the multiplex PCR reads via MiXCR and lists one record per CDR3 protein. The sample consists of 490,000 or so distinct CDR3 sequences, just under 20% of them appearing once. V was shortened by 8 bases and J by 1 base, with 17 bases between the two germline ends. The germline CDR1 and CDR2 sequences are MNHEY and SMNVEV (reference sequence). The CDR3 covers 15 residues.

The chain recombines TRBV27 with TRBJ2-5; D is uncertain. The sequence was obtained from a man between 40 and 49 years old with Graves' ophthalmopathy. Sequenced: blood. CDR3 in DNA: TGTGCCAGCTCGACCCGATTGGAATCCCAAGAGACCCAGTACTTC. Protein: CASSTRLESQETQYF.